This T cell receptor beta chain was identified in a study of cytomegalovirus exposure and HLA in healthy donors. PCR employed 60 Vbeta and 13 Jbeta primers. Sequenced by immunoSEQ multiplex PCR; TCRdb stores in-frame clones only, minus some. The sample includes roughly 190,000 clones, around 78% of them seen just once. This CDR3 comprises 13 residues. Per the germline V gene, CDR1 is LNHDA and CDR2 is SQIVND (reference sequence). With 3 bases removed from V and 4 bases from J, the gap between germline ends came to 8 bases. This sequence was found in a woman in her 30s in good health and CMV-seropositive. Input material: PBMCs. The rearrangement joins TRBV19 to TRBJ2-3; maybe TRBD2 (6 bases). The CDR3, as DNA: TGTGCCAGTAGTATCGGGGGATCAGATACGCAGTATTTT. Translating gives CASSIGGSDTQYF.